The 10 T cell receptor beta chains in this list originate from one sample, sequenced in a study of T cells in Graves' hyperthyroidism and ophthalmopathy. RNA transcripts gave rise to amplified TCR beta CDR3 regions. An initial round of RT-PCR targeting the TCR CDR3 relied on the HTBI primer set. TCRdb itself ran the multiplex PCR reads through MiXCR, one entry per CDR3 protein. The sample contains under 800,000 distinct CDR3 sequences, approximately 15% of which appear only once. The sequencing input was blood. Receptors were obtained from a young woman with Graves' hyperthyroidism.

V is TRBV20-1 and J is TRBJ2-3; D possibly corresponds to TRBD1 (6 bases). Deletions cut 1 base from V and 5 bases from J, with 13 bases between. The germline gives CDR1 DFQATT, CDR2 SNEGSKA (reference sequence). The CDR3 loop spans 14 amino acids. As DNA, the CDR3 is TGCAGTGCTAGAGGAGGGGGTACAAGAGATACGCAGTATTTT. It yields the protein CSARGGGTRDTQYF.

This clonotype was counted a few times. The chain joins TRBV5-6 to TRBJ1-6, with 8 bases that match TRBD1. Germline CDR1 is SGHDT and CDR2 is YYEEEE. The junction had 3 bases not matched to a gene; V was cut back by 2 bases and J by 8 bases. The CDR3 has 14 residues. DNA for the CDR3: TGTGCCAGCAGCTTCGGACAGGGAGATTCACCCCTCCACTTT. It codes for CASSFGQGDSPLHF.

This clonotype was found a few times. The chain has TRBV13 and TRBJ2-7; TRBD2 agrees at 8 bases. CDR3 length equals 14 residues. V shed 6 bases, J shed 5 bases, and the junction held 9 bases outside the gene matches. Germline CDR1 PRHDT, CDR2 FYEKMQ (reference sequence). In DNA, the CDR3 is TGTGCCAGCAGTATCGGGAGGGCCTCTAACGAGCAGTACTTC. Protein sequence: CASSIGRASNEQYF.

This clonotype appeared a few times. Germline and junction disagree at one end, which may indicate a read error. The rearrangement links TRBV5-6 to TRBJ1-2; 7 bases are a match to TRBD1. This CDR3 is 16 amino acids long. CDR1 and CDR2 (germline): SGHDT, YYEEEE. The CDR3 nucleotides are TGTGCCAGCAGCCCGGGGACAGAGGGCCCTAAGTATGGCTACACCTTC. Translated: CASSPGTEGPKYGYTF.

In this sample, this clonotype turned up many times. This rearrangement joins TRBV11-2 to TRBJ2-1; D unresolved. Germline lookup yields CDR1 SGHAT and CDR2 FQNNGV. V was clipped by 1 base and J by 9 bases, with 13 bases between them. The CDR3 spans 14 residues. DNA of the CDR3: TGTGCCAGCAGCTTAGTCCGGGCCACTCTTGAGCAGTTCTTC. Amino acids: CASSLVRATLEQFF.

This clonotype was seen at least ten times. This chain uses TRBV11-2 with TRBJ1-1; a weak D match, TRBD1 (5 bases). The CDR3 extends over 14 amino acids. The V end lost 1 base, the J end lost 7 bases, and 13 bases lay between the germline ends. The germline CDR1 and CDR2 sequences are SGHAT and FQNNGV. The CDR3 DNA sequence: TGTGCCAGCAGCTTAGCCCTAGGGGCCATTGAAGCTTTCTTT. Its protein product is CASSLALGAIEAFF.

The chain's CDR3 is CSAGGRGPYNEQFF. For the CDR3, the DNA is TGCAGTGCGGGTGGGAGGGGGCCCTACAATGAGCAGTTCTTC. The chain couples TRBV20-1 to TRBJ2-1; the D call may be TRBD1 or TRBD2 (7 bases each). This CDR3 has 14 amino acids. The V gene's germline CDR1 is DFQATT and CDR2 SNEGSKA (reference sequence). V was cut by 6 bases and J by 2 bases, with 14 bases left in between.

V and J are TRBV9 and TRBJ2-1, with D tentatively TRBD2 (6 bases). This CDR3 contains 14 residues. Germline values: CDR1 SGDLS, CDR2 YYNGEE. V was trimmed by 0 bases and J by 9 bases, leaving 13 bases between them. CDR3 in amino acids: CASSVVEPAGEQFF. The DNA for the CDR3 is TGTGCCAGCAGCGTAGTTGAGCCAGCGGGTGAGCAGTTCTTC.

This clonotype was observed at least ten times. The CDR3 nucleotides read TGCAGTGCTAGAAGATCCGAGACAGGGCTAGCCAAAAACATTCAGTACTTC. It encodes CSARRSETGLAKNIQYF. The chain joins TRBV20-1 to TRBJ2-4; 7 positions match TRBD1. This CDR3 contains 17 residues. Losses at the gene ends were 2 bases for V and 0 bases for J; bases not matched to a gene: 10. Germline values: CDR1 DFQATT, CDR2 SNEGSKA (reference sequence).

This chain joins TRBV6-5 and TRBJ1-5; tentative D call: TRBD1 (5 bases). The CDR3 contains 13 residues. With 4 bases removed from V and 4 bases from J, the gap between germline ends came to 8 bases. The germline CDR1 and CDR2 sequences are MNHEY and SVGAGI. The DNA for the CDR3 is TGTGCCAGCAGTTCGAACAGGAATCAGCCCCAGCATTTT. Amino acid sequence: CASSSNRNQPQHF.